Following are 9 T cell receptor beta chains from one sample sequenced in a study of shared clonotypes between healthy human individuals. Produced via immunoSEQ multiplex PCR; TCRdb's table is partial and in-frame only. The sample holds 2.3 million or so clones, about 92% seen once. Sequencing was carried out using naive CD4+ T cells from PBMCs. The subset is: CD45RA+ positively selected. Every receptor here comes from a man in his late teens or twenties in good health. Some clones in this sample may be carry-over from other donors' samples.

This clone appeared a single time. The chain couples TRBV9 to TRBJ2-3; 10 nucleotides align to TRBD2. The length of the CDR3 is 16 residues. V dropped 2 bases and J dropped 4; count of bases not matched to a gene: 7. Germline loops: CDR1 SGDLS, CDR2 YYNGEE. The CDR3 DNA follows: TGTGCCAGCAGCGTTCTTGGACTAGCGGCTCCAGATACGCAGTATTTT. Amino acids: CASSVLGLAAPDTQYF.

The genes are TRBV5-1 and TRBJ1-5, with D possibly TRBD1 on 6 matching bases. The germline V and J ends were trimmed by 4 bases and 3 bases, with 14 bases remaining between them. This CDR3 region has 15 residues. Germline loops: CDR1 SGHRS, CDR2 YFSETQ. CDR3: CASSPRGGPNQPQHF. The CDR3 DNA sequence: TGCGCCAGCAGCCCGAGGGGGGGACCCAATCAGCCCCAGCATTTT.

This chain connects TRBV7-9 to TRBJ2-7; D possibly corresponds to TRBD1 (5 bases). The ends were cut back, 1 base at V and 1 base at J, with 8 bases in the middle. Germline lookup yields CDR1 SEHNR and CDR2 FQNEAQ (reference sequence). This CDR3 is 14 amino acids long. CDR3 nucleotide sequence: TGTGCCAGCAGCTTAGACAGGTTTTCCTACGAGCAGTACTTC. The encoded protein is CASSLDRFSYEQYF.

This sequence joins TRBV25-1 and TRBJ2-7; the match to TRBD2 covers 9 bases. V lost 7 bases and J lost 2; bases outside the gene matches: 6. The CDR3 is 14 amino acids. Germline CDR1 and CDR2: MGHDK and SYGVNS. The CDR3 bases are TGTGCCAGCAACCCGACTAGCGGTCCCTACGAGCAGTACTTC. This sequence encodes CASNPTSGPYEQYF.

The CDR3: CASRGREFIDTQYF. CDR3 bases: TGTGCCAGTCGGGGGCGGGAGTTTATAGATACGCAGTATTTT. The V gene is TRBV6-5, the J gene TRBJ2-3; the D gene is possibly TRBD2 (7 bases). The germline CDR1 and CDR2 sequences are MNHEY and SVGAGI. The CDR3 is 14 residues long. The V end lost 9 bases, the J end lost 5 bases, and 18 bases lay between the germline ends.

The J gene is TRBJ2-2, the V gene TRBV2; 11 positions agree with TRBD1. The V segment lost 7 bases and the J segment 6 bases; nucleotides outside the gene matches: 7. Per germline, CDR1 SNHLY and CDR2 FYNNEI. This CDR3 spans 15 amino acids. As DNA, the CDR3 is TGTGCCAGCATTGGGACAGGGGGTATCCCCGGGGAGCTGTTTTTT. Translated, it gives CASIGTGGIPGELFF.

CDR3 coding DNA: TGTGCCAGCAGCATGGACGGTAGCAATCAGCCCCAGCATTTT. Its translation: CASSMDGSNQPQHF. The chain joins TRBV9 to TRBJ1-5; D is undetermined. The CDR3 has 14 amino acids. The germline V and J ends were trimmed by 4 bases and 0 bases, with 8 bases remaining between them. CDR1 is SGDLS and CDR2 is YYNGEE in the germline V gene.

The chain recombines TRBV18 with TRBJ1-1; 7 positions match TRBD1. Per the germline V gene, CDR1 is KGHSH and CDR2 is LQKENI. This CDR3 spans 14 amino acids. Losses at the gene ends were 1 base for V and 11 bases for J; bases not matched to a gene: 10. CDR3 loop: CASSPLGARRGAFF. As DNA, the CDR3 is TGTGCCAGCTCACCACTCGGCGCACGCAGGGGGGCTTTCTTT.

The CDR3 bases are TGTGCCAGCAGTTCGGCGGACAGGGCAGGAAACACCATATATTTT. Its protein is CASSSADRAGNTIYF. V usage is TRBV28 and J usage is TRBJ1-3; the match to TRBD1 covers 8 bases. CDR1 and CDR2 from the germline V gene are MDHEN and SYDVKM. V was clipped by 4 bases and J by 4 bases; unmatched bases: 6. The CDR3 is 15 amino acids. The variable domain in full, with the rest retrieved from reference TRBV28 and TRBJ1-3, is DVKVTQSSRYLVKRTGEKVFLECVQDMDHENMFWYRQDPGLGLRLIYFSYDVKMKEKGDIPEGYSVSREKKERFSLILESASTNQTSMYLCASSSADRAGNTIYFGEGSWLTVV.